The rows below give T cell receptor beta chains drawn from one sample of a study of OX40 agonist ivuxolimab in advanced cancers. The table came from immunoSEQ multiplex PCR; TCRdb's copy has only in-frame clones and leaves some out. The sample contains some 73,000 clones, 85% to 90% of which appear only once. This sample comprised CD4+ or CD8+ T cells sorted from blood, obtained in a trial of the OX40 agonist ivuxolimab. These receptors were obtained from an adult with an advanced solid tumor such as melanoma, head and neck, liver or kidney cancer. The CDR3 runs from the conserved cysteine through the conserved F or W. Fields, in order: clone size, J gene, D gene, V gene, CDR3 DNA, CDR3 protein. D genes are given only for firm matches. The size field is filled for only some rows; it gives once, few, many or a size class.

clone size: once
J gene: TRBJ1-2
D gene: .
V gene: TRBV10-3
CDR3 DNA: TGTGCCATCAGTGAGACAGGGAAGTATCATGGCTACACCTTC
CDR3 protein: CAISETGKYHGYTF

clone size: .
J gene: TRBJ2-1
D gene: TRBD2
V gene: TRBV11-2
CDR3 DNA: TGTGCCAGCAGCTCTCGACTAGCGGGAGGGTCCGAGCAGTTCTTC
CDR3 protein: CASSSRLAGGSEQFF

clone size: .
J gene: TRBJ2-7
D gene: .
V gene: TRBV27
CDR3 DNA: TGTGCCAGCAGTGGTATTGGATCTGCGGCAGTCGGTTACGAGCAGTACTTC
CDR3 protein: CASSGIGSAAVGYEQYF

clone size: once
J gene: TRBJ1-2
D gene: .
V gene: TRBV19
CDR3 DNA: TGTGCCAGTAGTATCGCGAGCGGCAGGAGACTCTATGGCTACACCTTC
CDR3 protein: CASSIASGRRLYGYTF

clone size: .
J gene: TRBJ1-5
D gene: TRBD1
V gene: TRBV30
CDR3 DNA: TGTGCCTGGAGTTTCGGACAGGGGGTGAGTTTAATAAGCAATCAGCCCCAGCATTTT
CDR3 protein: CAWSFGQGVSLISNQPQHF

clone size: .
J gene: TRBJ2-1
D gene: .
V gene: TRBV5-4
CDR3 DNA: TGTGCCAGCAGCTCCCGGGACCATCTCTACAATGAGCAGTTCTTC
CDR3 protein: CASSSRDHLYNEQFF

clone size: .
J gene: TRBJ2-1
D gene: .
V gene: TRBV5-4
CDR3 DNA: TGTGCCAGCAGCTTTGGCGGGAAATCCTACAATGAGCAGTTCTTC
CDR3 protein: CASSFGGKSYNEQFF

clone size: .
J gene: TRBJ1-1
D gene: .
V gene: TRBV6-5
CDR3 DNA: TGTGCCAGCAGGTCCCTTGCGGGGAACACTGAAGCTTTCTTT
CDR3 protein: CASRSLAGNTEAFF

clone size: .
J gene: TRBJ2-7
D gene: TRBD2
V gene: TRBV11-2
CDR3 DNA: TGTGCCAGCAGCTTAGGACTAGCAAAAAACGAGCAGTACTTC
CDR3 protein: CASSLGLAKNEQYF

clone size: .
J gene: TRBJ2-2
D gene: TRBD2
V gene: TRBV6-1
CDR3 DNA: TGTGCCACCCGGACTAGCGGCACCGGGGAGCTGTTTTTT
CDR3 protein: CATRTSGTGELFF

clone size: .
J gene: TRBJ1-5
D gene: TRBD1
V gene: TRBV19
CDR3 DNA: TGTGCCAGTAGTCAAACAGGGGGCCATCAGCCCCAGCATTTT
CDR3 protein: CASSQTGGHQPQHF

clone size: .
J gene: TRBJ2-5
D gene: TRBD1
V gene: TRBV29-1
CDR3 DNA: TGCAGCGTTGACGGTCAGGGGGCCGGAGAGACCCAGTACTTC
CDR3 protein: CSVDGQGAGETQYF

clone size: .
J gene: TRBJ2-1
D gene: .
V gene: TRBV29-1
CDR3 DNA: TGCAGCGTGGGGGTCTCCTACAATGAGCAGTTCTTC
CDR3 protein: CSVGVSYNEQFF

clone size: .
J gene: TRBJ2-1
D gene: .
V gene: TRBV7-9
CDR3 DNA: TGTGCCAGCAGCTTAGTAGGGGGCGGGGCTAGCTTCTACAATGAGCAGTTCTTC
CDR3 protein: CASSLVGGGASFYNEQFF

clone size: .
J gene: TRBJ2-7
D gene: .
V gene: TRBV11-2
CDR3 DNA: TGTGCCAGCAGCTTAGAATCCGGGATACATTATGAGCAGTACTTC
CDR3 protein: CASSLESGIHYEQYF

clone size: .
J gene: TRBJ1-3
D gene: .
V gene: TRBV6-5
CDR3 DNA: TGTGCCAGCAGACCCTCGGGTTTCTCTGGAAACACCATATATTTT
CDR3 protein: CASRPSGFSGNTIYF

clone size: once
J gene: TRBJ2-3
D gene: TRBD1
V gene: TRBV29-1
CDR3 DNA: TGCAGCGTTGAGGAGGACAGGGGGAAGCAGTATTTT
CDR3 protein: CSVEEDRGKQYF

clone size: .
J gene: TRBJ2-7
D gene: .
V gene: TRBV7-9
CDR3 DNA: TGTGCCAGCGAATTAACCGGGGGGCGAGGCGAGCAGTACTTC
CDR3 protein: CASELTGGRGEQYF

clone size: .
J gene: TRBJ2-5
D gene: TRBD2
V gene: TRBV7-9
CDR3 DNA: TGTGCCAGCAGCAGCGGGACTAGCGGGCCCCTAGGGGAGACCCAGTACTTC
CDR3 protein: CASSSGTSGPLGETQYF

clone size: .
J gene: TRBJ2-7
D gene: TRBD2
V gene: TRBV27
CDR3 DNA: TGTGCCAGCAGTTCGGCGGGAGTCCACGAGCAGTACTTC
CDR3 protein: CASSSAGVHEQYF

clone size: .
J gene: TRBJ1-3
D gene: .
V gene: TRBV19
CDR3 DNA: TGTGCCAGTAGTATAGATCCAAGAAACACCATATATTTT
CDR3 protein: CASSIDPRNTIYF

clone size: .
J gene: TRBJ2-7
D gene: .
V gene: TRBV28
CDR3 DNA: TGTGCCAGCCGGGACCTGGGCGAGCAGTACTTC
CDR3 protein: CASRDLGEQYF

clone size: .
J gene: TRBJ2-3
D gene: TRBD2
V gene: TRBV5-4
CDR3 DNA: TGTGCCAGCAGCCCGCGGGGGGCTAGCACAGATACGCAGTATTTT
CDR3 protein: CASSPRGASTDTQYF

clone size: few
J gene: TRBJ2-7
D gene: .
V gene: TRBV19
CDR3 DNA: TGTGCCAGTAGTAAAGGCTATCCCTACGAGCAGTACTTC
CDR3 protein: CASSKGYPYEQYF

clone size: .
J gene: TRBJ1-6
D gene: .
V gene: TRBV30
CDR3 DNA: TGTGCCTGGAGCGTCGGAATTAATTCACCCCTCCACTTT
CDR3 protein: CAWSVGINSPLHF

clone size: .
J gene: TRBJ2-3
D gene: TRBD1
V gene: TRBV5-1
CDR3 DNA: TGCGCCAGCAGCTTGGTACGAGGGGGCCTCGATACGCAGTATTTT
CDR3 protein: CASSLVRGGLDTQYF

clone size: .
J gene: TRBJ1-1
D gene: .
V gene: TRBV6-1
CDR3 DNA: TGTGCCAGCAGTCTTAGGAACACTGAAGCTTTCTTT
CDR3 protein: CASSLRNTEAFF

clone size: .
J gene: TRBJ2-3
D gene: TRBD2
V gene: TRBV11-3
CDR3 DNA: TGTGCCAGCAGCTCCGGGACTAGCGGGAGGAGGCAGTATTTT
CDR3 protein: CASSSGTSGRRQYF

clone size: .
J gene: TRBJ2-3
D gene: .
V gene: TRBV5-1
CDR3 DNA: TGCGCCAGCAGCCTGGGGGCTGGAGGAAATTCGGGCACAGATACGCAGTATTTT
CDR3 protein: CASSLGAGGNSGTDTQYF

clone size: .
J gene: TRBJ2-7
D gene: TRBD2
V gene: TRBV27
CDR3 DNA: TGTGCCAGCAGTTTTTGGGGGAGGGCAGCCGACGAGCAGTACTTC
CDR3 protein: CASSFWGRAADEQYF

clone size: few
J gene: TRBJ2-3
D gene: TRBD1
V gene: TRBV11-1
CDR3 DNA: TGTGCCAGCAGTCTCCGGGACAGGGACACAGATACGCAGTATTTT
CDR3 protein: CASSLRDRDTDTQYF

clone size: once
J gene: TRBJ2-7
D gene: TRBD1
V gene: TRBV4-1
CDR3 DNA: TGCGCCAGCAGCCCCAACGACAGGGCCTACGAGCAGTACTTC
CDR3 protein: CASSPNDRAYEQYF

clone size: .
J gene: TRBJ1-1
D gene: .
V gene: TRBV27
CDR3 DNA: TGTGCCAGTATTAGGAACACTGAAGCTTTCTTT
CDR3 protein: CASIRNTEAFF

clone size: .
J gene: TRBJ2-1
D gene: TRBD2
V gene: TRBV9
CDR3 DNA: TGTGCCAGCAGCGCCGGACTAGCGGGACCTCCCTACAATGAGCAGTTCTTC
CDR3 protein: CASSAGLAGPPYNEQFF

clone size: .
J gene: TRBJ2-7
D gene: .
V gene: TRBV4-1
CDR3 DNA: TGCGCCAGCAGCCAGGCCTCCCTAAGGGAGCCCAGCTACGAGCAGTACTTC
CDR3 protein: CASSQASLREPSYEQYF

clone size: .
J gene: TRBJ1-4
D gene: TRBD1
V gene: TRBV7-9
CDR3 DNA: TGTGCCAGCAGCCGGGACAGGGGGCAGGAAAAACTGTTTTTT
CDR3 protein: CASSRDRGQEKLFF

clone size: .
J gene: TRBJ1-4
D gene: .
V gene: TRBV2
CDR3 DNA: TGTGCCAGCGAGAGGGGAGGCGAAAAACTGTTTTTT
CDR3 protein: CASERGGEKLFF

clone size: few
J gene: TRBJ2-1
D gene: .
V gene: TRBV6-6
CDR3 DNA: TGTGCCAGCAGTTACTCTCCTGGACTGTACAATGAGCAGTTCTTC
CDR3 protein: CASSYSPGLYNEQFF

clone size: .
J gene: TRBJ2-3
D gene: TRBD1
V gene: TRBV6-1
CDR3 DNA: TGTGCCAGCAGTGGACAGGGGGCGACAGATACGCAGTATTTT
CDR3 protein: CASSGQGATDTQYF

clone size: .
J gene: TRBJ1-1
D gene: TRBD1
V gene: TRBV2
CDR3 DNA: TGTGCCAGCACTACCGGGACAGGAACGAGAGAAGCTTTCTTT
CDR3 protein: CASTTGTGTREAFF

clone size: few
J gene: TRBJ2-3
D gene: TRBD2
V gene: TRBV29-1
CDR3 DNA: TGCAGCGTTGGGGCTAGCGGGACTAGCACAGATACGCAGTATTTT
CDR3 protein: CSVGASGTSTDTQYF

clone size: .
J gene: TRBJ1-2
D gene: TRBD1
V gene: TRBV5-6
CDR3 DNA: TGTGCCAGCAGCTTGGAGCGTGGACAGGGGCTCGCTAACTATGGCTACACCTTC
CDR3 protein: CASSLERGQGLANYGYTF

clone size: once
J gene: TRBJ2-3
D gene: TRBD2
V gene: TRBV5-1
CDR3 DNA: TGCGCCAGCAGCTTGTATGAAGCGGGAATAGCAGATACGCAGTATTTT
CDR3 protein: CASSLYEAGIADTQYF

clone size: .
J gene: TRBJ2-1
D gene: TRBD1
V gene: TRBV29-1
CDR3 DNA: TGCAGCGTTTGGACAGGCGTATACAATGAGCAGTTCTTC
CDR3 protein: CSVWTGVYNEQFF

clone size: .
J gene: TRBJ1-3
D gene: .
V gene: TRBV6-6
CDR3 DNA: TGTGCCAGCAGTGTTGGGCAGGGAAACACCATATATTTT
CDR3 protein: CASSVGQGNTIYF

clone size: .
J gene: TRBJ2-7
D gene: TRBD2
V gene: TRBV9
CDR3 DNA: TGTGCCAGCAGCGTTGGGGCTAGCGGGCTCTACGAGCAGTACTTC
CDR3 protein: CASSVGASGLYEQYF

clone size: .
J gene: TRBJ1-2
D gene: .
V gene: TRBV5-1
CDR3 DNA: TGCGCCAGCAGCTTGGTGTTCCAGAACTATGGCTACACCTTC
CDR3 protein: CASSLVFQNYGYTF

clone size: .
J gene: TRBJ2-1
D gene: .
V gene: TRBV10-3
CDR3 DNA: TGTGCCATCAGTACAGAAACTGAGCAGTTCTTC
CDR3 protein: CAISTETEQFF